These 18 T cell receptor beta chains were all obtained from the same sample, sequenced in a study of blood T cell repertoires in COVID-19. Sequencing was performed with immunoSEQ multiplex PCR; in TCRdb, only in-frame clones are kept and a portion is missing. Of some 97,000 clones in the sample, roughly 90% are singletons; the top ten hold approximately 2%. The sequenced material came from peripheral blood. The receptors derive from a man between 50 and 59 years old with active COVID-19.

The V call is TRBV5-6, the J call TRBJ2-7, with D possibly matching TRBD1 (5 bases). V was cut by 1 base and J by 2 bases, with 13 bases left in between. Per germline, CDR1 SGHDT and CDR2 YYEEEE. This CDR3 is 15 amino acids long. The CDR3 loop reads CASSLRGGGPYEQYF. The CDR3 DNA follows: TGTGCCAGCAGCTTGAGGGGCGGCGGTCCCTACGAGCAGTACTTC.

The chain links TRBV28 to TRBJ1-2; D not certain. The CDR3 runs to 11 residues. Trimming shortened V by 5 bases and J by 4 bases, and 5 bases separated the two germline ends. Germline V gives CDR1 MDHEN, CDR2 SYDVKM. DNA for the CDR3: TGTGCCAGCAGTGAGGGCTATGGCTACACCTTC. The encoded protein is CASSEGYGYTF.

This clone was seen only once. CDR3 sequence (DNA): TGCAGCGTTATACGGACAGGGGACGAGCAGTACTTC. This codes for CSVIRTGDEQYF. The gene calls are TRBV29-1 and TRBJ2-7, with TRBD1 matching over 9 bases. The trim removed 5 bases at V and 5 bases at J, leaving 4 bases unmatched. Germline CDR1 reads SQVTM; CDR2 reads ANQGSEA. The length of the CDR3 is 12 residues.

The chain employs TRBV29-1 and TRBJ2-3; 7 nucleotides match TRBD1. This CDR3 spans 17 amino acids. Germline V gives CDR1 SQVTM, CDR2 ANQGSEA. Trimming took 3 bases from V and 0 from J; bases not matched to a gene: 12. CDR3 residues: CSVEGQWTGASTDTQYF. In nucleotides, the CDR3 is TGCAGCGTTGAGGGCCAGTGGACAGGTGCTAGCACAGATACGCAGTATTTT.

The CDR3: CASSRDRYGLEAFF. The CDR3 coding sequence is TGCGCCAGCAGCCGGGACAGGTATGGTCTAGAAGCTTTCTTT. V is TRBV5-1 and J is TRBJ1-1; TRBD1 aligns across 8 bases. CDR3 length: 14 residues. Germline CDR1 is SGHRS and CDR2 is YFSETQ. Trimming at V came to 4 bases and at J to 8 bases, leaving 10 bases not matched to a gene.

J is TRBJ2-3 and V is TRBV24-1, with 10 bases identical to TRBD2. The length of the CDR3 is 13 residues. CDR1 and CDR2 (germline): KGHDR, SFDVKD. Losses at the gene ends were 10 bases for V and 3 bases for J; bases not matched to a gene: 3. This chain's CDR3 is CATRTSGTDTQYF. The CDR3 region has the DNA TGTGCCACTCGGACTAGCGGAACAGATACGCAGTATTTT.

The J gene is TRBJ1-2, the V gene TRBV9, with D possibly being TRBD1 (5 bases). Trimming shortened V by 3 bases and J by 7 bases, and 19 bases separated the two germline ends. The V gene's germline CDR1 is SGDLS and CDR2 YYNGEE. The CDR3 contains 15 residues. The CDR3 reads CASSADVGGLGGYTF. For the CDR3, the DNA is TGTGCCAGCAGCGCCGACGTCGGGGGTCTTGGTGGCTACACCTTC.

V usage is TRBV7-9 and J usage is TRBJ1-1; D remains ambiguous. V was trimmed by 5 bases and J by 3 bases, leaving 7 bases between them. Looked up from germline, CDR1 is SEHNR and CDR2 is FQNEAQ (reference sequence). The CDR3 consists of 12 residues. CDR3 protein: CASSPSDTEAFF. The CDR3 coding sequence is TGTGCCAGCAGCCCGTCGGACACTGAAGCTTTCTTT.

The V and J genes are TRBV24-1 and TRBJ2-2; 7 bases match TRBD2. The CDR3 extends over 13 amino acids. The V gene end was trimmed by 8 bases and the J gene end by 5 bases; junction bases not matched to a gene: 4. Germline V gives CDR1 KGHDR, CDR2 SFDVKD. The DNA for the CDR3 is TGTGCCACCACCTGGGGGGGTACCGGGGAGCTGTTTTTT. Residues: CATTWGGTGELFF.

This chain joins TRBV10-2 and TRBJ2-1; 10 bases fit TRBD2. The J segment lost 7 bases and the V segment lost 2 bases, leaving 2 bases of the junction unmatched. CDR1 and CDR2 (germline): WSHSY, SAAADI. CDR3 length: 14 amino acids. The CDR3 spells CASSEASGGNEQFF. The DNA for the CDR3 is TGCGCCAGCAGTGAGGCTAGCGGGGGTAATGAGCAGTTCTTC.

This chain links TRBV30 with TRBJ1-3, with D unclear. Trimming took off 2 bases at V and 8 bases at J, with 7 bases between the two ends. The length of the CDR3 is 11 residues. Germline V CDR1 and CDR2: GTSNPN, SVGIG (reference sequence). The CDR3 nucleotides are TGTGCCTGGAGTACTAGTGACACCATATATTTT. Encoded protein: CAWSTSDTIYF. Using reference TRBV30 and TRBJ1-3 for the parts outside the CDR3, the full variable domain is SQTIHQWPATLVQPVGSPLSLECTVEGTSNPNLYWYRQAAGRGLQLLFYSVGIGQISSEVPQNLSASRPQDRQFILSSKKLLLSDSGFYLCAWSTSDTIYFGEGSWLTVV.

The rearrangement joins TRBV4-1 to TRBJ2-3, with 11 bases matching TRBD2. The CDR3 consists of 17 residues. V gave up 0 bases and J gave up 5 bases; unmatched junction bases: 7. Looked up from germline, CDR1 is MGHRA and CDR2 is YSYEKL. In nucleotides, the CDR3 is TGCGCCAGCAGCCAAGATGATCTAGCGGGAGGTCAAGATACGCAGTATTTT. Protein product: CASSQDDLAGGQDTQYF.

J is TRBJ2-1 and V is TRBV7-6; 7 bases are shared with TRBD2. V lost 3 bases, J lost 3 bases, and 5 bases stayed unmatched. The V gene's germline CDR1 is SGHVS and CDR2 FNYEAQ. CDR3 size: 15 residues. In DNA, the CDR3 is TGTGCCAGCAGCTTGGATGGGGGGGACTACAATGAGCAGTTCTTC. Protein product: CASSLDGGDYNEQFF.

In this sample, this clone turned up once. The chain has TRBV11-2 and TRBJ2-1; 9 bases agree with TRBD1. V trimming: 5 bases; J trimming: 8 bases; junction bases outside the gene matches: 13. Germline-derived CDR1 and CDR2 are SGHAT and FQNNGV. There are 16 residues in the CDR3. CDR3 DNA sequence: TGTGCCAGCAGCGTACCCGGGACAGGGATAATTCATGAGCAGTTCTTC. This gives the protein CASSVPGTGIIHEQFF.

The CDR3 DNA sequence: TGTGCCAGCAGCCCCCCGGGCAGGGGGCCGGCTGGGGAGCAGTTCTTC. It encodes CASSPPGRGPAGEQFF. The chain recombines TRBV7-2 with TRBJ2-1, with TRBD1 identical over 8 bases. CDR3 length: 16 residues. Trimming removed 5 bases from V and 10 bases from J; junction bases left unmatched: 16. CDR1 and CDR2 (germline): SGHTA, FQGNSA.

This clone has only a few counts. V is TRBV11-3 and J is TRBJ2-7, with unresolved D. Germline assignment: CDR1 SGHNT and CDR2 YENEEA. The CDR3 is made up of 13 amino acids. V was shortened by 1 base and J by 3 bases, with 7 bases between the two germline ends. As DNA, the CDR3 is TGTGCCAGCAGCTTAGGTGGCGGCTACGAGCAGTACTTC. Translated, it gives CASSLGGGYEQYF.

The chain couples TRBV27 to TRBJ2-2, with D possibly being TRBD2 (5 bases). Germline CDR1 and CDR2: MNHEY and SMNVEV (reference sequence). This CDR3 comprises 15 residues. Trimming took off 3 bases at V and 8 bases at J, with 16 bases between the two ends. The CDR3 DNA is TGTGCCAGCAGTTTCGCTGTGGCTAGCTTGGGGGAGCTGTTTTTT. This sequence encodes CASSFAVASLGELFF.

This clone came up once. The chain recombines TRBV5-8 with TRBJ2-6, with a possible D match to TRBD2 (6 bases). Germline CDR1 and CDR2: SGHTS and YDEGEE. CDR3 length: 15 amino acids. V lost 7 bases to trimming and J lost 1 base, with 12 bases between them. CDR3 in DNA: TGTGCCAGCTCACTCCGGGGGTCTGGGGCCAACGTCCTGACTTTC. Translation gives CASSLRGSGANVLTF.